The entry that follows covers one T cell receptor (beta chain) sequence. The data are from a study of blood T cell repertoires in COVID-19. Produced via immunoSEQ multiplex PCR; TCRdb's table is partial and in-frame only. The sample shows 250,000 to 300,000 clones, more than 65% of them seen only once. V was shortened by 3 bases and J by 10 bases, with 10 bases between the two germline ends. The germline CDR1 and CDR2 sequences are LGHNA and YSLEER. The CDR3 sequence is 13 residues long. Cohorts were assigned according to the clinical history that participants reported. Sequenced sample: PBMCs or T cells enriched from blood (not recorded which). The chain employs TRBV4-3 and TRBJ1-6, with D unresolved. This clonotype was sampled from a man aged 50-59 years who had recovered from COVID-19. The CDR3, as DNA: TGCGCCAGCAGCCATGACTTCGGGTCACCCCTCCACTTT. Its translation is CASSHDFGSPLHF.